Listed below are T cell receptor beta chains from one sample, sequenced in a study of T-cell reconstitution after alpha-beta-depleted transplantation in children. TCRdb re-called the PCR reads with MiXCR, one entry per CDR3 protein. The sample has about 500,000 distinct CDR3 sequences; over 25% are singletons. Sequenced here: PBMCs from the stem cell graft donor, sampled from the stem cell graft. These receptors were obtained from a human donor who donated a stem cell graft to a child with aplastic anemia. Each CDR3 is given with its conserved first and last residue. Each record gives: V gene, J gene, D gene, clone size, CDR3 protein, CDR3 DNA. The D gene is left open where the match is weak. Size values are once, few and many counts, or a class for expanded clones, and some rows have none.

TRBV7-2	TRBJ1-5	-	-	CASRKTRDSNQPQHF	TGTGCCAGCAGGAAAACCAGGGATAGCAATCAGCCCCAGCATTTT
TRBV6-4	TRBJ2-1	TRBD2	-	CASSDSGTSGYNEQFF	TGTGCCAGCAGTGACTCCGGGACTAGCGGCTACAATGAGCAGTTCTTC
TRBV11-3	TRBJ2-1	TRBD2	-	CASSSGTSGRHEQFF	TGTGCCAGCAGCTCCGGGACTAGCGGGAGACATGAGCAGTTCTTC
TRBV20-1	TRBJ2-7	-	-	CSARGPGTLYEQYF	TGCAGTGCTAGAGGACCCGGGACGCTCTACGAGCAGTACTTC
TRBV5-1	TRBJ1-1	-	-	CASSLALGEAFF	TGCGCCAGCAGCTTGGCCTTAGGGGAAGCTTTCTTT
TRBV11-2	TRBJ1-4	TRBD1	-	CASSLQGAQGEKLFF	TGTGCCAGCAGCTTACAGGGGGCTCAGGGTGAAAAACTGTTTTTT
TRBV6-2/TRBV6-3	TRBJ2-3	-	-	CASSSGDGADTQYF	TGTGCCAGCAGTTCAGGGGATGGCGCAGATACGCAGTATTTT
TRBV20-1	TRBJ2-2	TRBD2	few	CSAPAGGDTGELFF	TGCAGTGCTCCGGCGGGGGGGGACACCGGGGAGCTGTTTTTT
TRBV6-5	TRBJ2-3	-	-	CASSYGMDLTDTQYF	TGTGCCAGCAGTTACGGTATGGACTTGACAGATACGCAGTATTTT
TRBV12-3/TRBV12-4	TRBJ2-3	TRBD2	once	CASTPWASGLTDTQYF	TGTGCCAGCACCCCTTGGGCTAGCGGGCTCACAGATACGCAGTATTTT
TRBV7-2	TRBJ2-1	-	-	CASSSGGGALYNEQFF	TGTGCCAGCAGCTCCGGTGGGGGGGCTCTGTACAATGAGCAGTTCTTC
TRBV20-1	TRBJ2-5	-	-	CSARAFGENGETQYF	TGCAGTGCTAGAGCTTTCGGGGAAAATGGAGAGACCCAGTACTTC
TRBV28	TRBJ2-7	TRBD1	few	CASSPRTGRKSEQYF	TGTGCCAGCAGTCCCCGGACAGGGAGGAAGAGCGAGCAGTACTTC
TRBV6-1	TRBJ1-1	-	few	CASRPQGFTEAFF	TGTGCCAGCAGACCACAGGGTTTTACTGAAGCTTTCTTT
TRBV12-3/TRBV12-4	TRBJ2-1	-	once	CASARVEAGGEQFF	TGTGCCAGCGCCCGAGTTGAAGCAGGCGGGGAGCAGTTCTTC
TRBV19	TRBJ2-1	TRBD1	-	CASSTGGYNEQFF	TGTGCCAGTAGTACAGGGGGTTACAATGAGCAGTTCTTC
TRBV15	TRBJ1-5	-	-	CATSRVGIGQPQHF	TGTGCCACCAGCAGAGTAGGGATAGGTCAGCCCCAGCATTTT
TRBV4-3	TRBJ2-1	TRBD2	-	CASSQDGTSYNEQFF	TGCGCCAGCAGCCAAGACGGGACTAGCTACAATGAGCAGTTCTTC
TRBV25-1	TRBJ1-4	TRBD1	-	CASRDRNQQKLFF	TGTGCCAGCCGGGACAGGAATCAGCAAAAACTGTTTTTT
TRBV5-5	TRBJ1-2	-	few	CASSPIQGRGGYTF	TGTGCCAGCAGCCCAATACAGGGTCGCGGTGGCTACACCTTC
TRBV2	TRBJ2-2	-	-	CASSGGDTGELFF	TGTGCCAGCAGTGGCGGGGACACCGGGGAGCTGTTTTTT
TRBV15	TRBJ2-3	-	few	CATSNPGAGVTDTQYF	TGTGCCACCAGCAACCCTGGGGCCGGTGTGACAGATACGCAGTATTTT
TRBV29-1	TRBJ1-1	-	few	CSVAVLNTEAFF	TGCAGCGTGGCCGTTTTGAACACTGAAGCTTTCTTT
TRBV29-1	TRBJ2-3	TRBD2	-	CSVRLAGGRGSTDTQYF	TGCAGCGTTCGACTAGCGGGAGGCCGGGGGAGCACAGATACGCAGTATTTT
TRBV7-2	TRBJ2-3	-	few	CASSLEQGRGTQYF	TGTGCCAGCAGCTTAGAACAGGGCCGGGGTACGCAGTATTTT
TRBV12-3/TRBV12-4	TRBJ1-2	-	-	CASTRWEGYTF	TGTGCCAGCACTAGATGGGAGGGCTACACCTTC
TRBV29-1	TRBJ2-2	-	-	CSVRTGTRPGTGELFF	TGCAGCGTTCGAACCGGGACACGGCCTGGCACCGGGGAGCTGTTTTTT
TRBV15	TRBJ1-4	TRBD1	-	CATSREGQGSLRREKLFF	TGTGCCACCAGCAGAGAGGGACAGGGGTCGCTGAGGAGGGAAAAACTGTTTTTT
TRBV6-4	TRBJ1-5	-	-	CASSDGANQPQHF	TGTGCCAGCAGTGACGGAGCCAATCAGCCCCAGCATTTT
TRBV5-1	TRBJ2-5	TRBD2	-	CASSRSGREWTQETQYF	TGCGCCAGCAGCCGGAGTGGGCGGGAGTGGACCCAAGAGACCCAGTACTTC
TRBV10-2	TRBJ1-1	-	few	CASSESWTERPMNTEAFF	TGCGCCAGCAGTGAGTCTTGGACAGAGAGACCCATGAACACTGAAGCTTTCTTT
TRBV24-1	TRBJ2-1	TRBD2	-	CATSATSRVNEQFF	TGTGCCACCAGTGCGACTAGCCGGGTCAATGAGCAGTTCTTC
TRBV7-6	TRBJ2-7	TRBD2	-	CASSLDSSGAYEQYF	TGTGCCAGCAGCTTAGACTCTAGCGGGGCCTACGAGCAGTACTTC
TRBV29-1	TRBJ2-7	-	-	CSVKGRVTYEQYF	TGCAGCGTTAAGGGCAGGGTGACCTACGAGCAGTACTTC
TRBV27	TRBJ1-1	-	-	CASSSTIVHTEAFF	TGTGCCAGCAGTTCCACGATTGTGCACACTGAAGCTTTCTTT
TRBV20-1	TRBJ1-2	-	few	CSTGNDYGYTF	TGCAGCACAGGGAACGACTATGGCTACACCTTC
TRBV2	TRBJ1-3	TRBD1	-	CASRGRDSYSGNTIYF	TGTGCCAGCAGGGGACGGGACAGCTACTCTGGAAACACCATATATTTT
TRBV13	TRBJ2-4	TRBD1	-	CASSLRWTGQNIQYF	TGTGCCAGCAGCCTACGGTGGACAGGACAAAACATTCAGTACTTC
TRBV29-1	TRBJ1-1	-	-	CSVGGLSEAFF	TGCAGCGTTGGCGGTTTGTCAGAAGCTTTCTTT
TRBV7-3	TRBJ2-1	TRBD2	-	CASSLNPPVAGYNEQFF	TGTGCCAGCAGCTTAAACCCCCCGGTAGCGGGGTACAATGAGCAGTTCTTC
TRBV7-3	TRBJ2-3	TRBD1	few	CASSSIGNRDRNTDTQYF	TGTGCCAGCAGCTCAATTGGAAACCGGGACAGGAACACAGATACGCAGTATTTT
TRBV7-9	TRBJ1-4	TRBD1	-	CASSLQGEGEKLFF	TGTGCCAGCAGCCTTCAGGGGGAGGGTGAAAAACTGTTTTTT
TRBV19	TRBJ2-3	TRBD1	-	CASSKLPGTGGLDTQYF	TGTGCCAGTAGTAAACTTCCCGGGACAGGGGGATTGGATACGCAGTATTTT
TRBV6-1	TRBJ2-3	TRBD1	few	CASSENWTGPSTDTQYF	TGTGCCAGCAGTGAAAACTGGACAGGACCTAGCACAGATACGCAGTATTTT
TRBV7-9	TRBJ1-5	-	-	CASSPIRGGSNQPQHF	TGTGCCAGCAGCCCCATCCGCGGAGGTAGCAATCAGCCCCAGCATTTT
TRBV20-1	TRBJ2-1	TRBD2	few	CSALPSGSYNEQFF	TGCAGTGCCCTTCCTAGCGGGAGCTACAATGAGCAGTTCTTC
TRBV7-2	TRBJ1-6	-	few	CASSSVGFNSPLHF	TGTGCCAGCAGCTCAGTAGGATTTAATTCACCCCTCCACTTT
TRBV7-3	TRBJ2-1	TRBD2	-	CASSLELATYNEQFF	TGTGCCAGCAGCCTAGAACTAGCGACCTACAATGAGCAGTTCTTC
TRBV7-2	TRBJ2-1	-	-	CASSLSWRSSYNEQFF	TGTGCCAGCAGCTTAAGTTGGCGGAGCTCCTACAATGAGCAGTTCTTC
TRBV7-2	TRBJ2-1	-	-	CASSLMVSRAGSNEQFF	TGTGCCAGCAGCTTAATGGTCTCTCGGGCGGGGAGCAATGAGCAGTTCTTC
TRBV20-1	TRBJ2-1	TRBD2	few	CSARSGTSGDNEQFF	TGCAGTGCTAGGTCCGGGACTAGTGGGGACAATGAGCAGTTCTTC
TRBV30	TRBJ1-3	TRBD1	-	CAWSQGGGGNTIYF	TGTGCCTGGTCACAGGGGGGCGGTGGAAACACCATATATTTT
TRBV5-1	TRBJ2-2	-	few	CASVPWSTAGVTGELFF	TGCGCCAGCGTCCCTTGGAGCACGGCAGGGGTCACCGGGGAGCTGTTTTTT
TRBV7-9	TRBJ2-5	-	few	CASSNPGLQYF	TGTGCCAGCAGCAATCCGGGACTTCAGTACTTC
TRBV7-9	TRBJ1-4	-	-	CASSRGRQTTNEKLFF	TGTGCCAGCAGCCGAGGGAGACAGACAACTAATGAAAAACTGTTTTTT
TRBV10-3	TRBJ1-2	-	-	CAISESDRIYGYTF	TGTGCCATCAGTGAGTCGGACAGAATCTATGGCTACACCTTC
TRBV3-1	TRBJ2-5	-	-	CASSQEPGTQETQYF	TGTGCCAGCAGCCAAGAACCCGGGACCCAAGAGACCCAGTACTTC
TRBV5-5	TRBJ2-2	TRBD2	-	CASSFELAETGELFF	TGTGCCAGCAGCTTTGAACTAGCGGAGACCGGGGAGCTGTTTTTT
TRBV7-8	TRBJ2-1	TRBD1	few	CASSLLGQGYNEQFF	TGTGCCAGCAGCTTACTGGGACAGGGGTACAATGAGCAGTTCTTC
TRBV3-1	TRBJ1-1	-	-	CASSQDGVYRKTEAFF	TGTGCCAGCAGCCAAGATGGGGTGTACAGGAAAACTGAAGCTTTCTTT